This section outlines one T cell receptor beta chain sequence together with its context. CDR3 size: 16 residues. Sequencing used immunoSEQ multiplex PCR; TCRdb keeps in-frame clones, though not all of them. The sample lists tens of thousands of clones, 89% occurring once. This specimen belongs to a study of blood T cell repertoires in COVID-19. Study-level information: Sources were T cells, B-cell-depleted T cells, or PBMCs; the material itself was cDNA or gDNA.

What was sequenced was peripheral blood. The sequence was collected from a woman aged 60-75 years with COVID-19, enrolled during active disease. The rearrangement uses TRBV21-1 and TRBJ2-3; no check of the table's D call, TRBD1, against the DNA was made. TRBV21-1 is flagged as a pseudogene. The CDR3 DNA sequence: TGTGCCAGCAGCACCAGACAGGGGGCTGACACAGATACGCAGTATTTT. Amino acid sequence: CASSTRQGADTDTQYF.